These 10 T cell receptor beta chains share one sample of origin, sequenced in a study of immune evolution from preneoplasia to lung adenocarcinoma. Profiled with immunoSEQ multiplex PCR; TCRdb holds only in-frame clones, not every one. The sample has 11,000 to 15,000 clones, 80% to 90% seen once; the top ten hold approximately 4.2%. Material for sequencing was FFPE minimally invasive lung adenocarcinoma tissue. Receptors were obtained from a person aged 65-85 years with lung adenocarcinoma.

The chain couples TRBV5-1 to TRBJ2-7; the D call may be TRBD1 or TRBD2 (5 bases each). CDR1 is SGHRS and CDR2 is YFSETQ in the germline V gene. The V gene lost 7 bases and the J gene lost 7 bases, with 18 bases spanning the gap. CDR3 length: 13 amino acids. The CDR3, as DNA: TGCGCCAGCCGGGACGGCGCTGGTTTAGAGCAGTACTTC. This translates into CASRDGAGLEQYF.

This CDR3 reads CAWGRTDTQYF. CDR3 DNA sequence: TGTGCCTGGGGGCGCACAGATACGCAGTATTTT. The rearrangement uses TRBV30 and TRBJ2-3; D not resolved. The germline gives CDR1 GTSNPN, CDR2 SVGIG (reference sequence). This CDR3 has 11 residues. The ends were cut back, 5 bases at V and 1 base at J, with 4 bases in the middle.

This clone turned up a few times. The chain couples TRBV7-9 to TRBJ1-1; weak D call: TRBD1 (5 bases). Between the trimmed V and J ends, which lost 1 base and 6 bases, there was a span of 12 bases. Germline-derived CDR1 and CDR2 are SEHNR and FQNEAQ (reference sequence). This CDR3 has 14 amino acids. CDR3 in amino acids: CASSLVVGGAEAFF. The CDR3 DNA sequence: TGTGCCAGCAGCTTAGTAGTGGGGGGGGCTGAAGCTTTCTTT.

V is TRBV5-6 and J is TRBJ2-2, with 7 positions matching TRBD2. The CDR3 length is 15 residues. V lost 4 bases and J lost 1; bases outside the gene matches: 4. Germline V CDR1 and CDR2: SGHDT, YYEEEE. The CDR3 spells CASSTSARNTGELFF. The CDR3 DNA is TGTGCCAGCAGCACTAGCGCGCGGAACACCGGGGAGCTGTTTTTT.

The chain has TRBV5-6 and TRBJ2-2; tentatively, D is TRBD1 (5 bases). Germline loops: CDR1 SGHDT, CDR2 YYEEEE. CDR3 size: 16 residues. With 1 base removed from V and 0 bases from J, the gap between germline ends came to 10 bases. CDR3 nucleotide sequence: TGTGCCAGCAGCTTGAGGGGTTCCACGAACACCGGGGAGCTGTTTTTT. The encoded protein is CASSLRGSTNTGELFF.

V usage is TRBV11-3 and J usage is TRBJ1-1; possible D gene TRBD1, 5 bases. The germline CDR1 and CDR2 sequences are SGHNT and YENEEA. V gave up 5 bases and J gave up 4 bases, with 23 bases separating them. The CDR3 is 17 amino acids. Here the CDR3 reads CASSPVAQTGRGTEAFF. Here the CDR3 DNA reads TGTGCCAGCAGCCCGGTGGCCCAAACGGGGCGCGGCACTGAAGCTTTCTTT. Variable domain in full (rest from reference TRBV11-3 and TRBJ1-1): EAGVVQSPRYKIIEKKQPVAFWCNPISGHNTLYWYLQNLGQGPELLIRYENEEAVDDSQLPKDRFSAERLKGVDSTLKIQPAELGDSAVYLCASSPVAQTGRGTEAFFGQGTRLTVV.

This sequence joins TRBV7-9 and TRBJ1-5; D unresolved. Trimming shortened V by 2 bases and J by 5 bases, and 7 bases separated the two germline ends. The CDR3 covers 13 residues. CDR1 is SEHNR and CDR2 is FQNEAQ in the germline V gene (reference sequence). CDR3 nucleotides: TGTGCCAGCAGCTTATTGGAGGATCAGCCCCAGCATTTT. It yields the protein CASSLLEDQPQHF.

The chain carries TRBV7-3 and TRBJ2-3; 9 nucleotides agree with TRBD2. This CDR3 has 16 amino acids. V shed 1 base, J shed 5 bases, and the junction held 7 bases outside the gene matches. Germline-derived CDR1 and CDR2 are SGHTA and FQGTGA. CDR3 protein: CASSLMAGGLVDTQYF. Written as DNA, the CDR3 is TGTGCCAGCAGCTTAATGGCGGGGGGGCTTGTAGATACGCAGTATTTT.

The chain uses TRBV30 and TRBJ2-5; 8 bases are shared with TRBD2. V shed 2 bases, J shed 4 bases, and the junction held 6 bases outside the gene matches. The CDR3 is 14 residues long. Germline CDR1 reads GTSNPN; CDR2 reads SVGIG (reference sequence). For the CDR3, the DNA is TGTGCCTGGAGTATCGGGGGGGAACGAGAGACCCAGTACTTC. Protein: CAWSIGGERETQYF.

The rearrangement links TRBV19 to TRBJ2-1, with D possibly TRBD2 on 6 matching bases. The CDR3 loop spans 14 amino acids. Per the germline V gene, CDR1 is LNHDA and CDR2 is SQIVND (reference sequence). V lost 3 bases to trimming and J lost 3 bases, with 9 bases between them. The CDR3 DNA reads as TGTGCCAGTAGTATCGACGGGGGCTACAATGAGCAGTTCTTC. Amino acid sequence: CASSIDGGYNEQFF.